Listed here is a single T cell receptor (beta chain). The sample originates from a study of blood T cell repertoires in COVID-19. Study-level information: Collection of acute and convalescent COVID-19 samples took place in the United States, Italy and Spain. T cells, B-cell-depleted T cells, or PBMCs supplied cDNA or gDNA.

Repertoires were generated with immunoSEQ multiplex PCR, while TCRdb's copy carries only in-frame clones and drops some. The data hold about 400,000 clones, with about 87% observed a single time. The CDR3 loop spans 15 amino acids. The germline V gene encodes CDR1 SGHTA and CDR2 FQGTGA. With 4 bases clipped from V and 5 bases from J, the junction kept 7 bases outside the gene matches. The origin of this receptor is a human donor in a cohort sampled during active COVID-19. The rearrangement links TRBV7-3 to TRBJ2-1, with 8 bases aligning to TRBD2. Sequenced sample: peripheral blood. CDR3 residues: CASSSSSGGNNEQFF. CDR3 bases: TGTGCCAGCAGCTCCTCCAGCGGGGGTAACAATGAGCAGTTCTTC. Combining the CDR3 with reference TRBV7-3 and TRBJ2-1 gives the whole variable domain GAGVSQTPSNKVTEKGKYVELRCDPISGHTALYWYRQSLGQGPEFLIYFQGTGAADDSGLPNDRFFAVRPEGSVSTLKIQRTERGDSAVYLCASSSSSGGNNEQFFGPGTRLTVL.